This T cell receptor beta chain derives from a study of CD8 T cells in Susac syndrome. V shed 7 bases and J 10 bases; nucleotides not matched to a gene: 13. CDR3 length: 14 residues. Germline-derived CDR1 and CDR2 are MNHEY and SMNVEV (reference sequence). An amount of RNA that ranged from 0.5 to 1 ug was reverse transcribed with random hexamers. immunoSEQ multiplex PCR amplified TCR beta CDR3 across 54 Vbeta, 13 Jbeta. TCRdb re-called the immunoSEQ multiplex PCR reads through MiXCR, storing one row per CDR3 protein. The table records 150,000 to 200,000 distinct CDR3 sequences, roughly 96% of them present only once.

The chain carries TRBV27 and TRBJ1-5, with 7 bases identical to TRBD1. The specimen sequenced was CD8+ T cells from PBMCs. The sequence was obtained from a human donor with multiple sclerosis. CDR3 amino acids: CASNGKGQLYPQHF. The DNA of the CDR3 is TGTGCCAGCAACGGAAAGGGACAGCTCTATCCCCAGCATTTT.